This T cell receptor beta chain was sequenced in a study of beta chain features in type 1 diabetes. Germline CDR1 SGHVS, CDR2 FQNEAQ. This CDR3 has 12 amino acids. V was cut by 2 bases and J by 3 bases, with 4 bases left in between. The sequenced template was cDNA made from the entire isolated RNA. The data were produced by immunoSEQ multiplex PCR, yet TCRdb's version contains in-frame clones alone and is incomplete. This sample has 300,000 to 400,000 clones, with 7% to 9% found just once. The TCR sequence derives from a woman aged 18-29 years in good health. V gene TRBV7-8 combines with J gene TRBJ1-2; D is unclear. The sequenced material came from central memory CD4+ T cells from blood. CDR3 in amino acids: CASSLWDYGYTF. The CDR3 DNA is TGTGCCAGCAGCTTATGGGACTATGGCTACACCTTC. Full variable domain (remainder filled in from reference TRBV7-8 and TRBJ1-2): GAGVSQSPRYKVAKRGQDVALRCDPISGHVSLFWYQQALGQGPEFLTYFQNEAQLDKSGLPSDRFFAERPEGSVSTLKIQRTQQEDSAVYLCASSLWDYGYTFGSGTRLTVV.